This T cell receptor beta chain was captured in a study of shared clonotypes between healthy human individuals. Study information: CD4 naive and CD4 memory each took three plates per donor, while CD8 naive took two and CD8 memory one. Notes on the study in general: Memory subsets generally showed lower estimated richness than naive subsets. Unshared clonotypes carried lower generation probabilities than those common to all four donors. Around 5% of naive CD4 clonotypes were common to a few donors.

Naive CD8 isolation took CD45RO-negative cells positively selected for CCR7 and excluded terminally differentiated effector memory CD45RA+ cells. Sequenced by immunoSEQ multiplex PCR; TCRdb stores in-frame clones only, minus some. The table lists about 2.2 million clones, 93% of them singletons. About this clone itself: Its cognate antigen is unknown. Other DNA sequences from this sample encode an identical CDR3 as well.

The length of the CDR3 is 14 residues. Germline-derived CDR1 and CDR2 are MNHEY and SVGAGI. Trimming took 3 bases from V and 5 from J, leaving 11 bases between them. The chain is built from TRBV6-5 and TRBJ2-1; no clear D gene. This sequence originates from a man younger than 30 in good health. Some clones in this sample may be carry-over from other donors' samples. The sequenced sample was naive CD8+ T cells from PBMCs. The CDR3 DNA reads TGTGCCAGCAGTTATTCCGACGGAGACAATGAGCAGTTCTTC. Its protein product is CASSYSDGDNEQFF.